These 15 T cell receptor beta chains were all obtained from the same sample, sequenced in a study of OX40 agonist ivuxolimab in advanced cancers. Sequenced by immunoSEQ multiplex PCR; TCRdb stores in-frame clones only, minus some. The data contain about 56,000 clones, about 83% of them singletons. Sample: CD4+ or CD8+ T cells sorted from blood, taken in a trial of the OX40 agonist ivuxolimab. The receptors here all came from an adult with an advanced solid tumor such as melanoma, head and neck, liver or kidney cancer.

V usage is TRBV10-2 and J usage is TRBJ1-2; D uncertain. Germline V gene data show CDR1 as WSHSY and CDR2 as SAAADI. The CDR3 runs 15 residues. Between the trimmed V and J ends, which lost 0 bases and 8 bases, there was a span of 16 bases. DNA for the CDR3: TGCGCCAGCAGTGAGTCAAGGCGTCCCTTGAAGGGCTACACCTTC. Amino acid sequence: CASSESRRPLKGYTF.

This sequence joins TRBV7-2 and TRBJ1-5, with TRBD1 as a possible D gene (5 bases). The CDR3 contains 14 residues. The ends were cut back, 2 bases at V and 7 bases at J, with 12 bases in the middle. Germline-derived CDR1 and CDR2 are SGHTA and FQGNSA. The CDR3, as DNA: TGTGCCAGCAGCTTAAATGCAAGGGGCCAGCCCCAGCATTTT. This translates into CASSLNARGQPQHF.

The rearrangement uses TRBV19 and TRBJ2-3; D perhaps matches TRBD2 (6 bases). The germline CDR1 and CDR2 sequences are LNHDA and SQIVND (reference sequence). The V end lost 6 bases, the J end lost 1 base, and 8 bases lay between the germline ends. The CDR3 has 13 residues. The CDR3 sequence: CASSGSRTDTQYF. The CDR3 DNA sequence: TGTGCCAGTAGCGGGAGTCGCACAGATACGCAGTATTTT.

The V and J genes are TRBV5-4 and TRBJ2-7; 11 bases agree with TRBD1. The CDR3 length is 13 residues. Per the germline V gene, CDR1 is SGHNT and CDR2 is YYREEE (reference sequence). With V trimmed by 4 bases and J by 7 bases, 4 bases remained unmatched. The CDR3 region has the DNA TGTGCCAGCAGCGGGACAGGGGGACGGGAGCAGTACTTC. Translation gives CASSGTGGREQYF.

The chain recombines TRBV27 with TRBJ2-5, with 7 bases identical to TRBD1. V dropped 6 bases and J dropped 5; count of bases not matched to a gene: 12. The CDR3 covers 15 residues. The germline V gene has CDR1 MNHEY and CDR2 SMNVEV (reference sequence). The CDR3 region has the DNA TGTGCCAGCAGCTCTTGGACAGGCGTTCCGGAGACCCAGTACTTC. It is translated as CASSSWTGVPETQYF.

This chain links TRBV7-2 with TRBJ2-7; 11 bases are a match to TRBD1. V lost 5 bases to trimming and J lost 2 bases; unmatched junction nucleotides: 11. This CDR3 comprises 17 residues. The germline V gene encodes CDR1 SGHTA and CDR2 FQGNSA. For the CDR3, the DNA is TGTGCCAGCAGCAAACCCGGACAGGGGGCGACCGCCTACGAGCAGTACTTC. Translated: CASSKPGQGATAYEQYF.

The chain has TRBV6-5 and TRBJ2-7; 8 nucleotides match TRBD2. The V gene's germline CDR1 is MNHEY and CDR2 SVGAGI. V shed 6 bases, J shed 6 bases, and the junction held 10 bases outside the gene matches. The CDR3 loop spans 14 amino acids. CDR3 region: CASSRGGTSSEQYF. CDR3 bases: TGTGCCAGCAGCCGGGGGGGAACCTCTTCCGAGCAGTACTTC.

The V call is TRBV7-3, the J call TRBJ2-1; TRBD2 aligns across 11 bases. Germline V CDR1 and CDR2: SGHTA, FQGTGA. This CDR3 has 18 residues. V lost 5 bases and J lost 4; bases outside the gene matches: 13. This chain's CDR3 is CASSPLSGTSGQYNEQFF. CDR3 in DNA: TGTGCCAGCAGCCCCCTCAGCGGGACTAGCGGCCAGTACAATGAGCAGTTCTTC.

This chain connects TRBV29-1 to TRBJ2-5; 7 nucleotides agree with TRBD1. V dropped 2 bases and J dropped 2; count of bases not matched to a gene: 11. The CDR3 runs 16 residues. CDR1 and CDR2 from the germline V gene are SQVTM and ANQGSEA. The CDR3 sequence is CSVEMRMTGPQETQYF. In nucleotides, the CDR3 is TGCAGCGTTGAAATGAGAATGACAGGGCCACAAGAGACCCAGTACTTC.

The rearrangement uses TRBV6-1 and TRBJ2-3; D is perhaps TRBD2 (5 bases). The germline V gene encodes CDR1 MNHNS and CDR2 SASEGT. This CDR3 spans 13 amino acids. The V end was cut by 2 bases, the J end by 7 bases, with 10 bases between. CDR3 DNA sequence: TGTGCCAGCAGTGAACTAGCATTGAATACGCAGTATTTT. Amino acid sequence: CASSELALNTQYF.

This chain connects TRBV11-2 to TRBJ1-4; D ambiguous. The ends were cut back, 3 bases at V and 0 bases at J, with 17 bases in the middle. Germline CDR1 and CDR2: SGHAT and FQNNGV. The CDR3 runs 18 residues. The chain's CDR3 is CASSFDGLRFTTNEKLFF. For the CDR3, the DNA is TGTGCCAGCAGCTTTGACGGGCTGAGGTTTACAACTAATGAAAAACTGTTTTTT.

Written as DNA, the CDR3 is TGTGCCAGCTCACGAGACAGAAACCAAGAGACCCAGTACTTC. Protein: CASSRDRNQETQYF. V usage is TRBV18 and J usage is TRBJ2-5, with a weak D call TRBD1 (5 bases). The CDR3 extends over 14 amino acids. The germline gives CDR1 KGHSH, CDR2 LQKENI. With 4 bases removed from V and 0 bases from J, the gap between germline ends came to 9 bases.

In DNA form, the CDR3 reads TGTGCCAGCAGCTCCTCCCGAGGGGGCTATACCTACGAGCAGTACTTC. Its protein is CASSSSRGGYTYEQYF. The chain recombines TRBV5-4 with TRBJ2-7, with 7 bases that match TRBD1. CDR3 length: 16 residues. The ends lost 3 bases at V and 2 bases at J; junction bases unmatched: 11. CDR1 and CDR2 (germline): SGHNT, YYREEE (reference sequence).

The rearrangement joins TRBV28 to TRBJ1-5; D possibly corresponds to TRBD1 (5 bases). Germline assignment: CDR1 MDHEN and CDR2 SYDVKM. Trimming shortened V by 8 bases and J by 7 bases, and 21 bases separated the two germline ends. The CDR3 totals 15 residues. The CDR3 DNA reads TGTGCCAGCCATCCCCCCGGGGGACGCCAACAGCCCCAGCATTTT. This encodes CASHPPGGRQQPQHF.

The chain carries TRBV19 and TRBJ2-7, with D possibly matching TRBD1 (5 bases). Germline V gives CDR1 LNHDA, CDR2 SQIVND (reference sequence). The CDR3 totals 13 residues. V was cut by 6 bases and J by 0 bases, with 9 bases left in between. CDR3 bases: TGTGCCAGTAGACGACAGAACTCCTACGAGCAGTACTTC. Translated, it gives CASRRQNSYEQYF. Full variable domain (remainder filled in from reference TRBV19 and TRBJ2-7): DGGITQSPKYLFRKEGQNVTLSCEQNLNHDAMYWYRQDPGQGLRLIYYSQIVNDFQKGDIAEGYSVSREKKESFPLTVTSAQKNPTAFYLCASRRQNSYEQYFGPGTRLTVT.